This TCR beta chain was captured by sequencing in a study of response to subunit inactivated influenza vaccine. This clonotype was picked up many times. V lost 1 base and J lost 3; bases outside the gene matches: 4. The length of the CDR3 is 15 residues. Looked up from germline, CDR1 is SGHRS and CDR2 is YFSETQ. One entry per CDR3 protein results from TCRdb running MiXCR on the RT-PCR reads. The table has more than 150,000 distinct CDR3 sequences, around 9% seen once. This TCR was sampled from a man in his forties or fifties who received an inactivated influenza vaccine. The sample in question was non-naive T cells sorted from PBMCs, obtained on the day of vaccination. This chain links TRBV5-1 with TRBJ2-7, with 10 bases aligning to TRBD2. CDR3 DNA: TGCGCCAGCAGCTTGCTAGCGGGAGCTGGCTACGAGCAGTACTTC. Translated, it gives CASSLLAGAGYEQYF.